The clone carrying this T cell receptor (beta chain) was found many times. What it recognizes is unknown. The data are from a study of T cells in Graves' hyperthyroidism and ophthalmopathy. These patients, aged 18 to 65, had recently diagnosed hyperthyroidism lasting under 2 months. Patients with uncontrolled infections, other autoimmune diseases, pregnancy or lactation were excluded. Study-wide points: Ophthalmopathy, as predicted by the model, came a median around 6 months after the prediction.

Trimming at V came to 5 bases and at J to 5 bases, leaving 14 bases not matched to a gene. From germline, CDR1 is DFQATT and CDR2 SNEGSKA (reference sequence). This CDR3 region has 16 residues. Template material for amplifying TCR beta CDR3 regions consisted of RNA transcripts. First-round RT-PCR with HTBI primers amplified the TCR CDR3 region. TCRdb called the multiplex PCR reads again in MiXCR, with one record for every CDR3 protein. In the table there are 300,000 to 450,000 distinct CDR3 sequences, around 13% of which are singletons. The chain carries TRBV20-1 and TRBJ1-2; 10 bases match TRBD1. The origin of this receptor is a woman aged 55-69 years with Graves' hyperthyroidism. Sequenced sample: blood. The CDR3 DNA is TGCAGTGCTGGAGCCATACGACAGGGGGCGTTTTATGGCTACACCTTC. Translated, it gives CSAGAIRQGAFYGYTF.